This entry lists 10 T cell receptor beta chains sequenced from one sample in a study of early stage breast cancer tumors. Some clones are missing from TCRdb's copy, which holds only in-frame ones; the method was immunoSEQ multiplex PCR. The sample records tens of thousands of clones, about two thirds being singletons. Specimen: blood. The origin of the receptors is a person between 50 and 60 years old with breast cancer.

This chain joins TRBV16 and TRBJ2-7; 11 nucleotides match TRBD2. The germline V gene has CDR1 KGHSY and CDR2 FQNENV. The CDR3 runs to 16 residues. V trimming: 3 bases; J trimming: 3 bases; junction bases outside the gene matches: 7. The CDR3 DNA sequence: TGTGCCAGCAGCCAGTTGACTAGCGGGACGGACTACGAGCAGTACTTC. As protein: CASSQLTSGTDYEQYF. Full variable domain (missing parts from reference TRBV16 and TRBJ2-7): GEEVAQTPKHLVRGEGQKAKLYCAPIKGHSYVFWYQQVLKNEFKFLISFQNENVFDETGMPKERFSAKCLPNSPCSLEIQATKLEDSAVYFCASSQLTSGTDYEQYFGPGTRLTVT.

This clone showed up just once. The chain joins TRBV11-2 to TRBJ2-5; 11 positions agree with TRBD1. Per the germline V gene, CDR1 is SGHAT and CDR2 is FQNNGV. The length of the CDR3 is 14 residues. V gave up 5 bases and J gave up 6 bases; unmatched junction bases: 5. CDR3 nucleotides: TGTGCCAGCAGCCGGGGGGACAGGGGGAAGACCCAGTACTTC. Translation: CASSRGDRGKTQYF.

This chain uses TRBV5-6 with TRBJ2-7; 7 bases line up with TRBD1. This CDR3 region has 14 residues. CDR1 and CDR2 (germline): SGHDT, YYEEEE. The trim removed 2 bases at V and 5 bases at J, leaving 7 bases unmatched. CDR3 amino acids: CASSFGDSLNEQYF. The CDR3 region has the DNA TGTGCCAGCAGCTTTGGGGACAGCTTGAACGAGCAGTACTTC.

This chain connects TRBV2 to TRBJ1-5; TRBD1 matches at 9 bases. The CDR3 is 15 residues long. Germline V gives CDR1 SNHLY, CDR2 FYNNEI. The junction had 7 bases not matched to a gene; V was cut back by 10 bases and J by 0 bases. Here the CDR3 DNA reads TGTGCCACCGGACAGGGGAGGTATAGCAATCAGCCCCAGCATTTT. Protein sequence: CATGQGRYSNQPQHF.

This clone was observed a handful of times. The chain joins TRBV4-3 to TRBJ2-1, with a tentative D call TRBD2 (6 bases). CDR1 is LGHNA, CDR2 YSLEER, per germline. The CDR3 covers 15 residues. V gave up 0 bases and J gave up 4 bases, with 10 bases separating them. DNA for the CDR3: TGCGCCAGCAGCCAAGACGGGGGACGGTACAATGAGCAGTTCTTC. It yields the protein CASSQDGGRYNEQFF.

The CDR3 spells CASSLGREYNEQFF. The CDR3 DNA sequence: TGTGCCAGTAGTCTGGGGCGGGAATACAATGAGCAGTTCTTC. This chain uses TRBV19 with TRBJ2-1; tentative D call: TRBD2 (6 bases). The V end lost 5 bases, the J end lost 4 bases, and 12 bases lay between the germline ends. The CDR3 has 14 residues. Germline lookup yields CDR1 LNHDA and CDR2 SQIVND (reference sequence).

This sequence joins TRBV6-5 and TRBJ1-2; 9 bases are a match to TRBD1. CDR3 size: 14 residues. The trim removed 5 bases at V and 2 bases at J, leaving 3 bases unmatched. Germline CDR1 reads MNHEY; CDR2 reads SVGAGI. This CDR3 is CASSRTGENYGYTF. CDR3 in DNA: TGTGCCAGCAGTCGGACAGGGGAAAACTATGGCTACACCTTC.

The V call is TRBV27, the J call TRBJ1-1; no firm D call. The CDR3 has 17 amino acids. From germline, CDR1 is MNHEY and CDR2 SMNVEV (reference sequence). The V and J ends lost 5 bases and 0 bases respectively, with 19 bases between them. CDR3 DNA: TGTGCCAGCAGTGACGGCCCCGGGATTGGTGTGAACACTGAAGCTTTCTTT. Translated: CASSDGPGIGVNTEAFF.

The genes are TRBV5-4 and TRBJ2-7, with 9 bases aligning to TRBD1. This CDR3 is 16 amino acids long. J lost 2 bases, V lost 2 bases, and 8 bases had no gene match. Per the germline V gene, CDR1 is SGHNT and CDR2 is YYREEE (reference sequence). The CDR3 sequence is CASSLPQGTGTYEQYV. CDR3 DNA sequence: TGTGCCAGCAGCTTACCTCAAGGGACAGGGACCTACGAGCAGTACGTC.

The J gene is TRBJ2-4, the V gene TRBV6-5, with unresolved D. The germline V gene has CDR1 MNHEY and CDR2 SVGAGI. V was clipped by 6 bases and J by 0 bases, with 12 bases between them. The CDR3 covers 15 residues. CDR3 sequence (DNA): TGTGCCAGCAGCTCTTCGTTCTTAGCCAAAAACATTCAGTACTTC. Protein: CASSSSFLAKNIQYF.